The 19 T cell receptor beta chains in this list originate from one sample, sequenced in a study of blood T cell repertoires in COVID-19. Sequencing was performed with immunoSEQ multiplex PCR; in TCRdb, only in-frame clones are kept and a portion is missing. The sample has roughly 250,000 clones, 88% seen once. Sequences were obtained from peripheral blood. The receptors shown here come from a man aged 60 to 69 who had recovered from COVID-19.

The gene calls are TRBV11-3 and TRBJ2-1; D might be TRBD2 (5 bases). Germline V gene sequence: CDR1 SGHNT, CDR2 YENEEA. The ends were cut back, 1 base at V and 6 bases at J, with 10 bases in the middle. This CDR3 has 14 amino acids. This chain's CDR3 is CASSLGRGSNEQFF. In DNA form, the CDR3 reads TGTGCCAGCAGCTTAGGGAGAGGGAGCAATGAGCAGTTCTTC.

This clone was seen just once. The gene calls are TRBV19 and TRBJ1-2; D remains ambiguous. Looked up from germline, CDR1 is LNHDA and CDR2 is SQIVND (reference sequence). The CDR3 is 16 amino acids. Trimming shortened V by 2 bases and J by 6 bases, and 19 bases separated the two germline ends. CDR3 protein: CASSIPPVIGGDGYTF. CDR3 DNA sequence: TGTGCCAGTAGTATACCCCCCGTGATCGGCGGGGATGGCTACACCTTC.

The V call is TRBV3-1 (or the pseudogene TRBV3-2), the J call TRBJ2-5, with 9 bases identical to TRBD1. CDR1 is LGHDT, CDR2 YNNKEL, per germline (reference sequence). The V gene end was trimmed by 6 bases and the J gene end by 2 bases; junction bases not matched to a gene: 7. CDR3 length equals 15 residues. The CDR3 region has the DNA TGTGCCAGCAGTTTGACAGGGGGTCGGCAAGAGACCCAGTACTTC. Protein product: CASSLTGGRQETQYF.

The rearrangement uses TRBV29-1 and TRBJ2-3; D uncertain. This CDR3 is built from 13 residues. Trimming removed 4 bases from V and 2 bases from J, with 10 bases in between. The germline V gene encodes CDR1 SQVTM and CDR2 ANQGSEA. In DNA form, the CDR3 reads TGCAGCGTTGGACGGGTGGTCACAGATACGCAGTATTTT. Protein sequence: CSVGRVVTDTQYF.

The genes are TRBV5-1 and TRBJ2-7; possibly TRBD2 for D (6 bases). CDR3 length: 14 amino acids. The germline V gene has CDR1 SGHRS and CDR2 YFSETQ. Trimming removed 3 bases from V and 1 base from J, with 11 bases in between. The CDR3 reads CASSSGGTSYEQYF. In DNA, the CDR3 is TGCGCCAGCAGCTCTGGGGGGACTTCCTACGAGCAGTACTTC.

This clone was seen more than once but under ten times. V and J are TRBV6-5 and TRBJ1-3; no reliable D call. Germline V gene sequence: CDR1 MNHEY, CDR2 SVGAGI. With 6 bases removed from V and 0 bases from J, the gap between germline ends came to 6 bases. CDR3 size: 13 residues. CDR3 DNA sequence: TGTGCCAGCAGGCGTATCTCTGGAAACACCATATATTTT. It specifies CASRRISGNTIYF.

The CDR3 region is CASSLAAGLPLEQYF. DNA of the CDR3: TGCGCCAGCAGCTTGGCCGCCGGACTACCACTCGAGCAGTACTTC. The V gene is TRBV5-1, the J gene TRBJ2-7; possible D gene TRBD2, 6 bases. Trimming left V 0 bases short and J 6 bases short, with 16 bases between. Looked up from germline, CDR1 is SGHRS and CDR2 is YFSETQ. There are 15 residues in the CDR3.

This chain joins TRBV3-1 (or the pseudogene TRBV3-2) and TRBJ2-3; 7 nucleotides match TRBD2. This CDR3 comprises 15 residues. V shed 3 bases and J 4 bases; nucleotides not matched to a gene: 7. In germline, CDR1 is LGHDT, CDR2 YNNKEL (reference sequence). The CDR3 sequence: CASSQGTIAPDTQYF. The CDR3 nucleotides are TGTGCCAGCAGCCAGGGGACTATTGCCCCAGATACGCAGTATTTT.

This clone appeared a single time. The chain joins TRBV30 to TRBJ1-2; 7 nucleotides agree with TRBD1. Per the germline V gene, CDR1 is GTSNPN and CDR2 is SVGIG (reference sequence). V shed 5 bases and J 7 bases; nucleotides not matched to a gene: 7. The CDR3 length is 12 residues. The CDR3 bases are TGTGCCTGGGCGCCCCACAGGGGTGGCTACACCTTC. It specifies CAWAPHRGGYTF.

This clone was seen a few times. The chain has TRBV6-6 and TRBJ2-7; 7 bases map to TRBD1. CDR1 MNHNY and CDR2 SVGAGI come from the germline V gene (reference sequence). This CDR3 has 14 residues. The ends lost 6 bases at V and 2 bases at J; junction bases unmatched: 7. CDR3 loop: CASSSGTATYEQYF. CDR3 nucleotides: TGTGCCAGCAGCTCCGGGACAGCGACCTACGAGCAGTACTTC.

This clone was seen only once. The V gene is TRBV7-8, the J gene TRBJ1-6; 8 nucleotides align to TRBD1. CDR3 length: 16 residues. V was pared by 5 bases and J by 8 bases, with 11 bases of the junction left unmatched. The V gene's germline CDR1 is SGHVS and CDR2 FQNEAQ. CDR3 nucleotide sequence: TGTGCCAGCAGCCTCCTTCTCAGGGGGCAAGATTCACCCCTCCACTTT. Its protein is CASSLLLRGQDSPLHF.

In this sample, this clone turned up once. The chain combines TRBV4-1 with TRBJ1-1; a weak D match, TRBD1 (6 bases). V dropped 1 base and J dropped 0 bases, with 9 bases sitting between them. The CDR3 is made up of 15 amino acids. Germline-derived CDR1 and CDR2 are MGHRA and YSYEKL. CDR3 DNA sequence: TGCGCCAGCAGCCAAGGACAGGCGGTGAACACTGAAGCTTTCTTT. Translated, it gives CASSQGQAVNTEAFF.

This chain links TRBV4-1 with TRBJ2-5, with 8 bases identical to TRBD2. V shed 1 base and J 6 bases; nucleotides not matched to a gene: 10. Germline loops: CDR1 MGHRA, CDR2 YSYEKL. The CDR3 extends over 16 amino acids. CDR3 sequence: CASSQVDGGALQTQYF. DNA of the CDR3: TGCGCCAGCAGCCAAGTTGACGGGGGGGCATTGCAGACCCAGTACTTC.

Of note for this clone: The same CDR3 is also encoded by other DNA sequences in this sample. This chain joins TRBV7-2 and TRBJ1-1, with 8 bases aligning to TRBD1. The CDR3 sequence is 14 residues long. J gave up 1 base and V 6 bases, and 4 bases lay outside the gene matches. Germline V gives CDR1 SGHTA, CDR2 FQGNSA. The CDR3 spells CASSFGTGNTEAFF. CDR3 DNA sequence: TGTGCCAGCAGTTTTGGGACAGGGAACACTGAAGCTTTCTTT.

V usage is TRBV19 and J usage is TRBJ2-7; TRBD1 matches 7 bases. CDR1 and CDR2 (germline): LNHDA, SQIVND (reference sequence). The CDR3 spans 12 residues. V shed 6 bases, J shed 4 bases, and the junction held 3 bases outside the gene matches. CDR3 region: CASSQGEYEQYF. The CDR3 nucleotides read TGTGCCAGTAGCCAGGGGGAGTACGAGCAGTACTTC.

This rearrangement joins TRBV3-1 (or the pseudogene TRBV3-2) to TRBJ1-2; 9 nucleotides line up with TRBD1. Looked up from germline, CDR1 is LGHDT and CDR2 is YNNKEL (reference sequence). This CDR3 is 14 amino acids long. J lost 4 bases, V lost 5 bases, and 5 bases had no gene match. The CDR3 loop reads CASSSRDRVYGYTF. The CDR3 bases are TGTGCCAGCAGCAGCCGGGACAGGGTCTATGGCTACACCTTC.

Concerning this clone: This sample also contains other DNA sequences that code for the same CDR3. This sequence joins TRBV7-2 and TRBJ1-5; unclear D gene. The CDR3 is made up of 13 amino acids. Germline CDR1 and CDR2: SGHTA and FQGNSA. With 2 bases removed from V and 4 bases from J, the gap between germline ends came to 6 bases. The CDR3 region is CASSLTQNQPQHF. The DNA of the CDR3 is TGTGCCAGCAGCTTAACCCAGAATCAGCCCCAGCATTTT. Full variable domain (missing parts from reference TRBV7-2 and TRBJ1-5): GAGVSQSPSNKVTEKGKDVELRCDPISGHTALYWYRQSLGQGLEFLIYFQGNSAPDKSGLPSDRFSAERTGGSVSTLTIQRTQQEDSAVYLCASSLTQNQPQHFGDGTRLSIL.

This clone appeared once. This rearrangement joins TRBV30 to TRBJ2-7; 10 nucleotides agree with TRBD1. CDR3 size: 12 residues. The V gene end was trimmed by 2 bases and the J gene end by 12 bases; junction bases not matched to a gene: 7. The germline gives CDR1 GTSNPN, CDR2 SVGIG (reference sequence). The CDR3 spells CAWSLSGTGAYF. Here the CDR3 DNA reads TGTGCCTGGAGTCTATCAGGGACAGGGGCGTACTTC. Filled out from reference TRBV30 and TRBJ2-7, the complete variable domain reads SQTIHQWPATLVQPVGSPLSLECTVEGTSNPNLYWYRQAAGRGLQLLFYSVGIGQISSEVPQNLSASRPQDRQFILSSKKLLLSDSGFYLCAWSLSGTGAYFGPGTRLTVT.

This chain connects TRBV5-1 to TRBJ2-3; 12 bases line up with TRBD2. The germline V gene has CDR1 SGHRS and CDR2 YFSETQ. The CDR3 runs to 21 residues. V dropped 4 bases and J dropped 0; count of bases not matched to a gene: 18. The CDR3 loop reads CASSHPTSGGQITRSTDTQYF. For the CDR3, the DNA is TGCGCCAGCAGCCACCCAACTAGCGGGGGGCAGATTACTAGAAGCACAGATACGCAGTATTTT.